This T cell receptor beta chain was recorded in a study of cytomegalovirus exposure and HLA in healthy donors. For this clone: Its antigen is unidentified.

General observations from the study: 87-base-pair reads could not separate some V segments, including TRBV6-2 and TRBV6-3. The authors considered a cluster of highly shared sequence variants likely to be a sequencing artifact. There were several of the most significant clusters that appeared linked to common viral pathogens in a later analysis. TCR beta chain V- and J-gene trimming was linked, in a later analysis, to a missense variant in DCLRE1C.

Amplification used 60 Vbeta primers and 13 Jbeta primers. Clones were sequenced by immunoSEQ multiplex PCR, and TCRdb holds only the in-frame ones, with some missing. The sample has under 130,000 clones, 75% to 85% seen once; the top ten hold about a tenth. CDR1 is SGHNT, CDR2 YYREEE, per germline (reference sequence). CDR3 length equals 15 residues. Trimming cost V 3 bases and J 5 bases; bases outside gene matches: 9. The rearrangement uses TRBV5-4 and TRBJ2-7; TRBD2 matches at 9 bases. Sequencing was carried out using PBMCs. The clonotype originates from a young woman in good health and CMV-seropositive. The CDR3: CASSYIGSGSHEQYF. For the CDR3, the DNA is TGTGCCAGCAGCTACATAGGTAGCGGGAGTCACGAGCAGTACTTC.